These 5 T cell receptor beta chains share one sample of origin, sequenced in a study of human T cells and chemical hapten exposure. One entry per CDR3 protein results from TCRdb running MiXCR on the RACE reads. The sample has 100,000 to 150,000 distinct CDR3 sequences, roughly 15% seen once. The time point was: patch test 1, 2 weeks after DPC sensitization. The treatment denotes: therapeutic diphenylcyclopropenone sensitization with weekly scalp DPC. The sequencing here drew on whole blood, taken in connection with sensitization to the hapten diphenylcyclopropenone (DPC). The origin of the receptors is a man aged 18 to 30 with alopecia areata. Some clones in this sample may be carry-over from other donors' samples.

This rearrangement joins TRBV7-9 to TRBJ2-2; D is perhaps TRBD1 or TRBD2 (6 bases each). V shed 6 bases and J shed 5 bases, with 19 bases lying between them. Germline CDR1 SEHNR, CDR2 FQNEAQ (reference sequence). The CDR3 totals 16 residues. This CDR3 is CASRRGATGRTGELFF. DNA of the CDR3: TGTGCCAGCAGGCGCGGGGCCACAGGGAGGACCGGGGAGCTGTTTTTT.

The V call is TRBV7-2, the J call TRBJ2-3, with a possible D match to TRBD1 (6 bases). The CDR3 length is 14 residues. V shed 4 bases and J shed 0 bases, with 8 bases lying between them. The germline gives CDR1 SGHTA, CDR2 FQGNSA. The CDR3 nucleotides read TGTGCCAGCAGCTCGGACAGAAGCACAGATACGCAGTATTTT. This encodes CASSSDRSTDTQYF. The complete variable domain, with remaining parts taken from reference TRBV7-2 and TRBJ2-3, reads GAGVSQSPSNKVTEKGKDVELRCDPISGHTALYWYRQSLGQGLEFLIYFQGNSAPDKSGLPSDRFSAERTGGSVSTLTIQRTQQEDSAVYLCASSSDRSTDTQYFGPGTRLTVL.

This clonotype was picked up a small number of times. The J gene is TRBJ2-3, the V gene TRBV28; 10 bases fit TRBD1. Germline V gene sequence: CDR1 MDHEN, CDR2 SYDVKM. The CDR3 sequence is 16 residues long. With V trimmed by 6 bases and J by 4 bases, 10 bases remained unmatched. DNA for the CDR3: TGTGCCAGCAGCCTCCGGGACAGGGGAGGGTCAGATACGCAGTATTTT. Residues: CASSLRDRGGSDTQYF.

The table lists this clonotype with a few counts. The chain has TRBV11-2 and TRBJ2-5; unclear D gene. The CDR3 contains 14 residues. V lost 5 bases to trimming and J lost 3 bases, with 13 bases between them. The germline gives CDR1 SGHAT, CDR2 FQNNGV. CDR3 nucleotide sequence: TGTGCCAGCAGCATCCCCTCGACCGAAGAGACCCAGTACTTC. Translation gives CASSIPSTEETQYF.

This clonotype was seen only a few times. The rearrangement links TRBV4-1 to TRBJ2-4, with D possibly matching TRBD1 (6 bases). The V and J ends lost 2 bases and 8 bases respectively, with 22 bases between them. This CDR3 has 17 amino acids. Germline values: CDR1 MGHRA, CDR2 YSYEKL. The CDR3 region is CASSQPERPDRFDIQYF. In DNA form, the CDR3 reads TGCGCCAGCAGCCAACCAGAGAGACCGGACAGATTTGACATTCAGTACTTC.